This T cell receptor beta chain was identified in a study of OX40 agonist ivuxolimab in advanced cancers. Study details: Of the participants, under 50% had some prior anti-PD-1, anti-PD-L1 or anti-CTLA-4 therapy, which was allowed. Two cutaneous melanoma patients and one hepatocellular carcinoma patient, three in all, had partial responses.

The CDR3 loop spans 12 amino acids. TCRdb's copy holds only in-frame clones and misses some; the assay was immunoSEQ multiplex PCR. The table has around 100,000 clones, approximately 90% seen once. The TCR originated in an adult with an advanced solid tumor such as melanoma, head and neck, liver or kidney cancer. Here the sequenced sample was CD4+ or CD8+ T cells sorted from blood, taken in a trial of the OX40 agonist ivuxolimab. The chain has TRBV21-1 and TRBJ2-7; the DNA was not used to check the table's D call, TRBD2. TRBV21-1 is assigned pseudogene status. The CDR3 nucleotides are TGTGCCAGCAGCAATCCCGACGGGGAGCAGTACTTC. Protein: CASSNPDGEQYF.